This T cell receptor beta chain was sequenced for a study of cytomegalovirus exposure and HLA in healthy donors. Whole-study context: A prior analysis found some 110 million unique TCR beta sequences from roughly 180 million T cells.

Study-wide results and caveats: No immune exposure information besides CMV serostatus was available. Presence/absence analyses supposed approximately even sequencing depth among donors.

Concerning this clone itself: Its cognate antigen is unknown.

With V trimmed by 6 bases and J by 5 bases, 6 bases remained unmatched. This CDR3 contains 14 residues. Germline assignment: CDR1 MNHNY and CDR2 SVGAGI (reference sequence). In the PCR, 60 Vbeta and 13 Jbeta primers were used. Generated by immunoSEQ multiplex PCR, the TCRdb table keeps only in-frame clones and is missing some. The sample has a few hundred thousand clones, around 81% seen once. Sequenced input: PBMCs. The chain recombines TRBV6-6 with TRBJ1-5, with 8 bases aligning to TRBD1. The clonotype comes from a woman aged 60-75 years in good health and CMV-seropositive. The CDR3 DNA reads as TGTGCCAGCAGCGAGGGACAGGCTCATCAGCCCCAGCATTTT. Its protein is CASSEGQAHQPQHF.